This TCR beta chain appears in the sequencing data of a study of blood T cells in healthy people across ages. Alongside a J-beta primer mix, a sample-barcoded 5' primer served in a second PCR lasting about 7 to 12 cycles. TCRdb reprocessed the 5' RACE reads with MiXCR, giving one entry per CDR3 protein. The data hold 750,000 to 950,000 distinct CDR3 sequences, with around a quarter observed a single time. In this sample, this clonotype turned up a few times. These same records also appear under a second study, on T cells of mothers and their children. This second study says: About 3.1 million TCR beta reads per child versus over 10 million per mother. Related mother-child pairs showed slightly higher but non-significant overlap than unrelated pairs.

What was sequenced was blood. This TCR derives from a boy aged 5 to 17 in good health.

DNA for the CDR3: TGTGCCAGCAGTTCGACAGGGGTGAGCAATGAGCAGTTCTTC. Protein: CASSSTGVSNEQFF. The genes are TRBV12-3 or TRBV12-4 and TRBJ2-1; 8 nucleotides agree with TRBD1. The CDR3 extends over 14 amino acids. J lost 6 bases, V lost 4 bases, and 5 bases had no gene match.